These 30 T cell receptor beta chains were all obtained from the same sample, sequenced in a study of T cells in Graves' hyperthyroidism and ophthalmopathy. Authors of the study amplified TCR beta CDR3 regions from RNA transcripts. The TCR CDR3 first-round RT-PCR relied on the HTBI primer set. A single record per CDR3 protein comes from TCRdb applying MiXCR to the multiplex PCR reads. This table has approximately 600,000 distinct CDR3 sequences, approximately 14% appearing once. Sequenced sample: blood. These TCRs come from a middle-aged woman with Graves' ophthalmopathy.

On this clonotype: A read error may explain this, as a much larger clone is one base away. The chain carries TRBV9 and TRBJ2-2, with a possible D match to TRBD2 (6 bases). CDR1 and CDR2 from the germline V gene are SGDLS and YYNGEE. The length of the CDR3 is 16 residues. V was cut by 3 bases and J by 4 bases, with 16 bases left in between. The CDR3 region has the DNA TGTGCCAGCAGCGCTCCTGGGGGGTATAGCACCGGGGAGCTGTTTTTT. It yields the protein CASSAPGGYSTGELFF.

This clonotype was counted a few times. V is TRBV19 and J is TRBJ2-7; D is perhaps TRBD2 (5 bases). Trimming left V 7 bases short and J 0 bases short, with 13 bases between. Germline CDR1 is LNHDA and CDR2 is SQIVND (reference sequence). The length of the CDR3 is 14 residues. This chain's CDR3 is CASKSGFSSYEQYF. The CDR3 coding sequence is TGTGCCAGTAAGAGCGGCTTTAGCTCCTACGAGCAGTACTTC.

This clonotype was recorded a few times. The chain links TRBV28 to TRBJ2-7, with D perhaps TRBD1 or TRBD2 (5 bases each). Between the trimmed V and J ends, which lost 8 bases and 5 bases, there was a span of 22 bases. The CDR3 totals 15 residues. Per germline, CDR1 MDHEN and CDR2 SYDVKM. The CDR3 region has the DNA TGTGCCAGCCGAATGCCGGGGCAGCTCGGGGACGAGCAGTACTTC. Its protein is CASRMPGQLGDEQYF.

In this sample, this clonotype turned up a few times. The chain has TRBV2 and TRBJ2-5; perhaps TRBD1 as D (6 bases). With 1 base removed from V and 14 bases from J, the gap between germline ends came to 17 bases. Germline V gene sequence: CDR1 SNHLY, CDR2 FYNNEI. The CDR3 sequence is 13 residues long. Written as DNA, the CDR3 is TGTGCCAGCAGTGAAGTTTCTGCATGGGGGCCTTACTTC. It specifies CASSEVSAWGPYF.

This clonotype was seen ten or more times. J is TRBJ2-4 and V is TRBV28; a possible D gene is TRBD2 (6 bases). CDR1 and CDR2 (germline): MDHEN, SYDVKM. This CDR3 has 20 amino acids. Trimming pared 3 bases from V and 0 bases from J, leaving 24 bases between. This CDR3 is CASSFLYGGARDLAKNIQYF. The CDR3 DNA is TGTGCCAGCAGTTTCTTATACGGGGGTGCCCGGGATCTAGCCAAAAACATTCAGTACTTC.

The sample holds many counts of this clonotype. This chain uses TRBV9 with TRBJ1-1; weak D call: TRBD1 (5 bases). Germline values: CDR1 SGDLS, CDR2 YYNGEE. The CDR3 has 12 amino acids. The V end was cut by 4 bases, the J end by 6 bases, with 10 bases between. The CDR3 nucleotides are TGTGCCAGCAGCCTCAGGGTCTCTGAAGCTTTCTTT. It codes for CASSLRVSEAFF.

The chain joins TRBV6-2 or TRBV6-3 to TRBJ2-7; D possibly corresponds to TRBD1 (6 bases). Germline V CDR1 and CDR2: MNHEY, SVGEGT. V was trimmed by 6 bases and J by 0 bases, leaving 15 bases between them. This CDR3 has 15 residues. The CDR3 protein is CASRSQGWNSYEQYF. The CDR3 DNA is TGTGCCAGCAGGTCGCAGGGGTGGAACTCCTACGAGCAGTACTTC.

The J gene is TRBJ2-4, the V gene TRBV28; the D gene is possibly TRBD1 (7 bases). The germline CDR1 and CDR2 sequences are MDHEN and SYDVKM. The CDR3 runs 19 residues. The ends were cut back, 5 bases at V and 0 bases at J, with 23 bases in the middle. The CDR3 loop is CASSRLGGGEAVAKNIQYF. The CDR3 DNA follows: TGTGCCAGCAGTCGGCTCGGAGGGGGCGAGGCTGTAGCCAAAAACATTCAGTACTTC.

This clonotype was found many times. V and J are TRBV19 and TRBJ2-5; D unresolved. Trimming took 5 bases from V and 1 from J, leaving 11 bases between them. The CDR3 length is 14 residues. The germline CDR1 and CDR2 sequences are LNHDA and SQIVND (reference sequence). DNA of the CDR3: TGTGCCAGTAGTCTGAGTCCTTTCCAAGAGACCCAGTACTTC. Its protein is CASSLSPFQETQYF.

This clonotype occurred many times. This sequence joins TRBV28 and TRBJ2-5, with no clear D. Germline CDR1 and CDR2: MDHEN and SYDVKM. The CDR3 has 18 residues. Trimming shortened V by 5 bases and J by 2 bases, and 24 bases separated the two germline ends. CDR3 sequence (DNA): TGTGCCAGCAGTCCCCTCTTCTCTCAAGGCCCTATTCAAGAGACCCAGTACTTC. Its translation: CASSPLFSQGPIQETQYF.

This clonotype has at least ten counts. The V call is TRBV6-5, the J call TRBJ1-1, with a tentative D call TRBD1 (6 bases). Trimming took 2 bases from V and 7 from J, leaving 8 bases between them. Per the germline V gene, CDR1 is MNHEY and CDR2 is SVGAGI. The CDR3 extends over 12 amino acids. CDR3 sequence reads: CASSYGGGEAFF. CDR3 in DNA: TGTGCCAGCAGTTACGGGGGCGGTGAAGCTTTCTTT.

This clonotype has a count of ten or more. This chain uses TRBV5-1 with TRBJ2-2; 7 bases fit TRBD1. Germline lookup yields CDR1 SGHRS and CDR2 YFSETQ. The V segment lost 4 bases and the J segment 6 bases; nucleotides outside the gene matches: 6. The CDR3 is 14 amino acids. The CDR3 region is CASSPRTGPGELFF. In nucleotides, the CDR3 is TGCGCCAGCAGCCCCAGGACAGGTCCCGGGGAGCTGTTTTTT.

This clonotype came up many times. V gene TRBV20-1 combines with J gene TRBJ2-5; TRBD1 is a possible D gene (5 bases). CDR1 DFQATT and CDR2 SNEGSKA come from the germline V gene (reference sequence). The CDR3 is 15 amino acids. V lost 2 bases, J lost 4 bases, and 17 bases lay in between. As DNA, the CDR3 is TGCAGTGCTAGACGCGTATCGGCAGGGCCAGAGACCCAGTACTTC. This codes for CSARRVSAGPETQYF.

This clonotype was detected many times. J is TRBJ1-1 and V is TRBV20-1; D ambiguous. CDR1 and CDR2 (germline): DFQATT, SNEGSKA (reference sequence). V gave up 0 bases and J gave up 1 base, with 9 bases separating them. CDR3 size: 14 residues. The CDR3, as DNA: TGCAGTGCTAGAGATGGGGTGGGGAACACTGAAGCTTTCTTT. Translating gives CSARDGVGNTEAFF.

The sample holds many counts of this clonotype. The chain uses TRBV7-3 and TRBJ2-7; D might be TRBD1 (5 bases). Trimming removed 5 bases from V and 6 bases from J, with 11 bases in between. Germline loops: CDR1 SGHTA, CDR2 FQGTGA. The CDR3 contains 12 residues. The CDR3 DNA sequence: TGTGCCAGCAGCCCAGGGTCCGGCGAGCAGTACTTC. It is translated as CASSPGSGEQYF.

This clonotype came up many times. The chain employs TRBV7-9 and TRBJ2-5; 7 bases fit TRBD1. The CDR3 totals 16 residues. Trimming at V came to 2 bases and at J to 5 bases, leaving 11 bases not matched to a gene. The germline CDR1 and CDR2 sequences are SEHNR and FQNEAQ (reference sequence). CDR3: CASSLSRQGLWETQYF. The DNA for the CDR3 is TGTGCCAGCAGCTTATCGAGACAGGGTCTATGGGAGACCCAGTACTTC. The full variable domain, rest sourced from reference TRBV7-9 and TRBJ2-5, is DTGVSQNPRHKITKRGQNVTFRCDPISEHNRLYWYRQTLGQGPEFLTYFQNEAQLEKSRLLSDRFSAERPKGSFSTLEIQRTEQGDSAMYLCASSLSRQGLWETQYFGPGTRLLVL.

In its sample, this clonotype was seen many times. The chain uses TRBV12-3 or TRBV12-4 and TRBJ2-7, with 7 bases fitting TRBD2. The CDR3 runs to 14 residues. The J segment lost 3 bases and the V segment lost 4 bases, leaving 6 bases of the junction unmatched. CDR3 in amino acids: CASSSGLGYYEQYF. The CDR3, as DNA: TGTGCCAGCAGTTCAGGACTAGGCTACTACGAGCAGTACTTC.

The chain recombines TRBV29-1 with TRBJ1-1, with unresolved D. The CDR3 length is 13 residues. The V and J ends lost 5 bases and 3 bases respectively, with 13 bases between them. In germline, CDR1 is SQVTM, CDR2 ANQGSEA. CDR3 sequence (DNA): TGCAGCGTTCGTCAAGTTGGGGACACTGAAGCTTTCTTT. Translating it yields CSVRQVGDTEAFF.

In this sample, this clonotype turned up a few times. The chain combines TRBV11-1 with TRBJ2-7, with 7 bases fitting TRBD2. Looked up from germline, CDR1 is SGHAT and CDR2 is FQDESV (reference sequence). The length of the CDR3 is 15 residues. J was trimmed by 6 bases and V by 6 bases; bases with no gene match: 14. The CDR3 DNA reads as TGTGCCAGCAGTCTCACTGCGGGAGTAGGGAGCGAGCAGTACTTC. It is translated as CASSLTAGVGSEQYF.

This chain joins TRBV28 and TRBJ2-7, with D maybe TRBD2 (5 bases). The germline gives CDR1 MDHEN, CDR2 SYDVKM. Trimming took 6 bases from V and 5 from J, leaving 26 bases between them. This CDR3 contains 17 residues. CDR3: CASRPRRSGWRTDEQYF. CDR3 in DNA: TGTGCCAGCAGACCCCGTCGATCAGGTTGGAGGACTGACGAGCAGTACTTC. Full variable domain (remainder filled in from reference TRBV28 and TRBJ2-7): DVKVTQSSRYLVKRTGEKVFLECVQDMDHENMFWYRQDPGLGLRLIYFSYDVKMKEKGDIPEGYSVSREKKERFSLILESASTNQTSMYLCASRPRRSGWRTDEQYFGPGTRLTVT.

This clonotype was observed a handful of times. V usage is TRBV18 and J usage is TRBJ2-7, with 7 bases identical to TRBD1. V gave up 4 bases and J gave up 4 bases; unmatched junction bases: 10. The CDR3 spans 15 residues. CDR1 and CDR2 from the germline V gene are KGHSH and LQKENI. This CDR3 reads CASSLRTGYGYEQYF. The CDR3 DNA follows: TGTGCCAGCTCACTCAGGACAGGTTACGGTTACGAGCAGTACTTC.

Ten or more counts support this clonotype. The CDR3 coding sequence is TGTGCCAGCAGCTTCCGCCCCGGGACTAGCGGGAACGAGCAGTACTTC. Translation: CASSFRPGTSGNEQYF. The V call is TRBV7-8, the J call TRBJ2-7; TRBD2 matches 13 bases. Germline V gene lookup returns CDR1 SGHVS and CDR2 FQNEAQ. V trimming: 3 bases; J trimming: 5 bases; junction bases outside the gene matches: 7. The CDR3 totals 16 residues.

In this sample, this clonotype turned up a few times. The CDR3 sequence: CASSLGPDSYEQYF. Written as DNA, the CDR3 is TGTGCCAGCAGCCTCGGACCCGACTCCTACGAGCAGTACTTC. The genes are TRBV7-2 and TRBJ2-7, with no clear D. CDR1 SGHTA and CDR2 FQGNSA come from the germline V gene. V was pared by 5 bases and J by 0 bases, with 11 bases between. This CDR3 spans 14 amino acids. The full variable domain, rest sourced from reference TRBV7-2 and TRBJ2-7, is GAGVSQSPSNKVTEKGKDVELRCDPISGHTALYWYRQSLGQGLEFLIYFQGNSAPDKSGLPSDRFSAERTGGSVSTLTIQRTQQEDSAVYLCASSLGPDSYEQYFGPGTRLTVT.

This clonotype appeared many times. The J gene is TRBJ2-5, the V gene TRBV29-1; a weak D match, TRBD2 (5 bases). From germline, CDR1 is SQVTM and CDR2 ANQGSEA. This CDR3 comprises 12 residues. Trimming removed 5 bases at V and 2 bases at J, with 9 bases between. The CDR3 loop is CSVLPGQETQYF. DNA for the CDR3: TGCAGCGTTCTCCCGGGGCAAGAGACCCAGTACTTC.

This clonotype was recorded at least ten times. This sequence joins TRBV27 and TRBJ1-5, with D possibly being TRBD1 (5 bases). The CDR3 extends over 14 amino acids. Trimming took 5 bases from V and 4 from J, leaving 12 bases between them. Germline CDR1 and CDR2: MNHEY and SMNVEV (reference sequence). CDR3 DNA sequence: TGTGCCAGCAGTCCCAGACAGCGGAATCAGCCCCAGCATTTT. Translating it yields CASSPRQRNQPQHF.

This clonotype was detected ten times or more. The rearrangement uses TRBV18 and TRBJ1-1; TRBD1 might be the D (6 bases). The V and J ends lost 1 base and 8 bases respectively, with 8 bases between them. This CDR3 is built from 12 residues. The germline gives CDR1 KGHSH, CDR2 LQKENI. CDR3 loop: CASSPLQGEAFF. DNA for the CDR3: TGTGCCAGCTCACCACTACAGGGCGAAGCTTTCTTT.

This clonotype was counted ten times or more. The rearrangement joins TRBV9 to TRBJ2-7, with 11 bases identical to TRBD2. Germline V CDR1 and CDR2: SGDLS, YYNGEE. This CDR3 is built from 15 residues. V lost 3 bases to trimming and J lost 4 bases; unmatched junction nucleotides: 6. CDR3 protein: CASSETSGTSYEQYF. The CDR3 region has the DNA TGTGCCAGCAGCGAGACTAGCGGGACGTCATACGAGCAGTACTTC.

The J gene is TRBJ2-4, the V gene TRBV28; either TRBD1 or TRBD2 may supply D (6 bases each). Germline V CDR1 and CDR2: MDHEN, SYDVKM. The CDR3 runs 15 residues. Trimming pared 7 bases from V and 0 bases from J, leaving 13 bases between. This CDR3 reads CASIGRGGAKNIQYF. CDR3 bases: TGTGCCAGCATCGGGAGAGGGGGAGCCAAAAACATTCAGTACTTC.

This clonotype was observed at least ten times. The chain recombines TRBV7-8 with TRBJ2-7; unclear D gene. V was cut by 0 bases and J by 7 bases, with 10 bases left in between. CDR3 length: 13 amino acids. Germline V lookup: CDR1 SGHVS, CDR2 FQNEAQ. The CDR3 DNA reads TGTGCCAGCAGCTTAGCCCAACTGGGGGAGCAGTACTTC. Its protein product is CASSLAQLGEQYF.

This clonotype was seen at least ten times. The rearrangement joins TRBV15 to TRBJ2-7, with a weak D call TRBD2 (5 bases). This CDR3 is 15 amino acids long. The germline CDR1 and CDR2 sequences are LNHNV and YYDKDF (reference sequence). V lost 0 bases and J lost 7, with 16 bases in between. CDR3 in amino acids: CATSRDRLPRGEQYF. The CDR3, as DNA: TGTGCCACCAGCAGAGATCGGCTTCCCCGGGGTGAGCAGTACTTC.